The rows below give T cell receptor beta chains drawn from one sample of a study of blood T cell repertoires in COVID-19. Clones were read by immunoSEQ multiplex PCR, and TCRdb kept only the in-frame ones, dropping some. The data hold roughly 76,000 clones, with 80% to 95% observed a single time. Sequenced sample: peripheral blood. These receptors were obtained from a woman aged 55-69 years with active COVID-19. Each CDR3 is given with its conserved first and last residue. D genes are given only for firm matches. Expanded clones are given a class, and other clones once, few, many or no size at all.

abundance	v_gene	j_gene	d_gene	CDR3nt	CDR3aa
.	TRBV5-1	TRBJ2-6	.	TGCGCCAGCAGCGCGGGACAGCAAGCTGGGGCCAACGTCCTGACTTTC	CASSAGQQAGANVLTF
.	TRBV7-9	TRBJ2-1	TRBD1	TGTGCCAGCAGCTCCAACCGGGACAGGGGGCAAGCGGGAGGAGGCGAGCAGTTCTTC	CASSSNRDRGQAGGGEQFF
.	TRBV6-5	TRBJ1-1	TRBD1	TGTGCCAGCAGGCTTCCAGGGGGCACTGAAGCTTTCTTT	CASRLPGGTEAFF
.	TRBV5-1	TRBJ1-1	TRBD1	TGCGCCAGCAGCTTGTGGACAGGGAACACTGAAGCTTTCTTT	CASSLWTGNTEAFF
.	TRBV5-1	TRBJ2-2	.	TGCGCCAGCAGCTTGGCGTTCGGGAGTCGGACCGGGGAGCTGTTTTTT	CASSLAFGSRTGELFF
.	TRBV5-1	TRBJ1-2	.	TGCGCCAGCAGCCTAACAGGGAATGGCTACACCTTC	CASSLTGNGYTF
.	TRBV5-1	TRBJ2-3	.	TGCGCCAGCAGCTCTTCGCGGCCCGCAGATACGCAGTATTTT	CASSSSRPADTQYF
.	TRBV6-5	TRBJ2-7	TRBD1	TGTGCCAGCAGTTACGGGCGGACAGGGGAGGGCGAGCAGTACTTC	CASSYGRTGEGEQYF
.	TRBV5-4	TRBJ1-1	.	TGTGCCAGCAACGATAGGGGAGGCTCGAACACTGAAGCTTTCTTT	CASNDRGGSNTEAFF
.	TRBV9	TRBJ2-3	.	TGTGCCAGCAGCGTAGGATTAGCCCCAGATACGCAGTATTTT	CASSVGLAPDTQYF
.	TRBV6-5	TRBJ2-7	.	TGTGCCAGCAGTCACGGGGCCTACGAGCAGTACTTC	CASSHGAYEQYF
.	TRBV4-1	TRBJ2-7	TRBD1	TGCGCCAGCAGCCAATACCCCGGGACAGGGGACTACGAGCAGTACTTC	CASSQYPGTGDYEQYF
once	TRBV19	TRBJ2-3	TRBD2	TGTGCCAGTAGCCCCATAGCGGGAGACGGAGATACGCAGTATTTT	CASSPIAGDGDTQYF
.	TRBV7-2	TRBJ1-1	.	TGTGCCAGCATTCGTCACGGGGGTTACACTGAAGCTTTCTTT	CASIRHGGYTEAFF
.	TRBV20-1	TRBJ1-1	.	TGCAGTGCCACTGTTAGCACTGAAGCTTTCTTT	CSATVSTEAFF
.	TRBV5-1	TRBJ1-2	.	TGCGCCAGCAGCTCCAGCGCTGGGGGGGCCGGGGGCTACACCTTC	CASSSSAGGAGGYTF
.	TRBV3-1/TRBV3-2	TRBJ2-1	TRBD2	TGTGCCAGCAGCCAAGATAGGCGACTAGCTCGGGGAGCCTACAATGAGCAGTTCTTC	CASSQDRRLARGAYNEQFF
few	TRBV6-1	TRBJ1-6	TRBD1	TGTGCCAGCAGTGAAGGGGCAGGGGGCGCCCGGCCTAATTCACCCCTCCACTTT	CASSEGAGGARPNSPLHF
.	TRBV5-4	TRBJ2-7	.	TGTGCCAGCAGCTCCAGGGCAGGCGAACCCTACGAGCAGTACTTC	CASSSRAGEPYEQYF
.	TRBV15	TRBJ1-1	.	TGTGCCACCAGCAGAGATAGGGCAGGGCCCCTTTCGGCTTTCTTT	CATSRDRAGPLSAFF
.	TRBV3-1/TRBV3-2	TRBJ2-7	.	TGTGCCAGCAGCCGGGGACACTCGGGAAACGAGCAGTACTTC	CASSRGHSGNEQYF
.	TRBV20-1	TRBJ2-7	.	TGCAGTGCTAGTAGGAGTCAGGGTACCCACGAGCAGTACTTC	CSASRSQGTHEQYF
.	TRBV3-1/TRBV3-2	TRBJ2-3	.	TGTGCCAGCAGCCAAGCAAACGAGGATACGCAGTATTTT	CASSQANEDTQYF
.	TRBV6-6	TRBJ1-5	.	TGTGCCAGCAGCCCTCGACAGCCCAATCAGCCCCAGCATTTT	CASSPRQPNQPQHF
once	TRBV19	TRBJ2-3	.	TGTGCCAGTAGTATCGGACACACAGATACGCAGTATTTT	CASSIGHTDTQYF
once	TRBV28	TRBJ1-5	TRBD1	TGTGCCAGCAGTTTCCAGACAGGGTTTGGGCAGCCCCAGCATTTT	CASSFQTGFGQPQHF
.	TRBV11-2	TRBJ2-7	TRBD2	TGTGCCAGCAGCCCCACCAGCGGGGCCCACTACGAGCAGTACTTC	CASSPTSGAHYEQYF
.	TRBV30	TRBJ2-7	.	TGTGCCTGGAGTCGACCAGGGCCTGGCACCTACGAGCAGTACTTC	CAWSRPGPGTYEQYF
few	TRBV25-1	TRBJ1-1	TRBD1	TGTGCCAGCAGTGAAATGGGCAGGGGGCTGGGGAACACTGAAGCTTTCTTT	CASSEMGRGLGNTEAFF
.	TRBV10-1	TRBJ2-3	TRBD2	TGCGCCAGCAGCGGGGGACTAGCGGGAGGGCAAGATACGCAGTATTTT	CASSGGLAGGQDTQYF
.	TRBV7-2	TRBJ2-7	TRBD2	TGTGCCAGCAGCTCCGGGGGGGGCGGGCGAACCTACGAGCAGTACTTC	CASSSGGGGRTYEQYF
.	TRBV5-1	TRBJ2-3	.	TGCGCCAGCAGGGGTTTAGGGGTCACAGATACGCAGTATTTT	CASRGLGVTDTQYF
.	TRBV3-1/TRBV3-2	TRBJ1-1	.	TGTGCCAGCAGCCAAGAATTGTACAGGGATCACACTGAAGCTTTCTTT	CASSQELYRDHTEAFF
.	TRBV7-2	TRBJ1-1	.	TGTGCCAGCAGCTTTGAGGCAGGGGAGACTGAAGCTTTCTTT	CASSFEAGETEAFF
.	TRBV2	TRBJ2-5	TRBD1	TGTGCCAGCAATAGACAGGGCCAAGAGACCCAGTACTTC	CASNRQGQETQYF
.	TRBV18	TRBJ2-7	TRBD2	TGTGCCAGCTCATCCCGCGGGGGGTCCTACGAGCAGTACTTC	CASSSRGGSYEQYF
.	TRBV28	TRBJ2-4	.	TGTGCCAGCAGCACATCCAAAAACATTCAGTACTTC	CASSTSKNIQYF
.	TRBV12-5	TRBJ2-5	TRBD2	TGTGCTAGTGGTTTTGGTACTAGCGGGGAAGAGACCCAGTACTTC	CASGFGTSGEETQYF
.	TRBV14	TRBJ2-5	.	TGTGCCAGCAGCCCTGGCCAACTAGCGATAGTCTCGGGGACACAAGAGACCCAGTACTTC	CASSPGQLAIVSGTQETQYF
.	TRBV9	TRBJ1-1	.	TGTGCCAGCAGCGTTAGAGGACAGTCTGGGACTGAAGCTTTCTTT	CASSVRGQSGTEAFF
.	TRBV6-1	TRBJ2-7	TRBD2	TGTGCCAGCAGTGAACTGGGACTAGCGGTGACCTACGAGCAGTACTTC	CASSELGLAVTYEQYF
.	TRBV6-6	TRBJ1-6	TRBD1	TGTGCCAGCAGACCAGACAGGGGTGAAGGATCACCCCTCCACTTT	CASRPDRGEGSPLHF
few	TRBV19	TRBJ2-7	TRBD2	TGTGCCAGTACCCCAGGTGGCGGGAGGAGGTACGAGCAGTACTTC	CASTPGGGRRYEQYF
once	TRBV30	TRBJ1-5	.	TGTGCCTGGAGTGAGGGCGAGCAGGGGCAGCCCCAGCATTTT	CAWSEGEQGQPQHF
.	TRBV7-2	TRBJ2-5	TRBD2	TGTGCCAGCAGCTTAGGCGGGAGGGCCGGCGAGACCCAGTACTTC	CASSLGGRAGETQYF
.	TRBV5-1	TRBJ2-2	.	TGCGCCAGCAGCGATCGAAGCATAAACACCGGGGAGCTGTTTTTT	CASSDRSINTGELFF
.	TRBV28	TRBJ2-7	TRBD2	TGTGCCAGCAGTACTGGGACTAGCGGGAGTTACGACGAGCAGTACTTC	CASSTGTSGSYDEQYF
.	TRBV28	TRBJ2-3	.	TGTGCCAGCAGAGAACAGGGTCAGCTCACAGATACGCAGTATTTT	CASREQGQLTDTQYF
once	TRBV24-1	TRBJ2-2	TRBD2	TGTGCCACCAGTGTAGCGGGAGGGCCGGGAACCGGGGAGCTGTTTTTT	CATSVAGGPGTGELFF
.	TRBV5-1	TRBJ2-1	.	TGCGCCAGCAGCTTACGACTGAATGAGCAGTTCTTC	CASSLRLNEQFF
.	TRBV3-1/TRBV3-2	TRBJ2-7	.	TGTGCCAGCAGCCAAGGGGTCCATGGGAGGTACGAGCAGTACTTC	CASSQGVHGRYEQYF
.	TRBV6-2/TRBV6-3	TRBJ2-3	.	TGTGCCAGCAGTTACCAACCCGGTTCCTACACAGATACGCAGTATTTT	CASSYQPGSYTDTQYF
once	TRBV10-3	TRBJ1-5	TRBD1	TGTGCCATCAGTGAGTTCCCCAGGGGGGAATGGTCGAGTCAGCCCCAGCATTTT	CAISEFPRGEWSSQPQHF
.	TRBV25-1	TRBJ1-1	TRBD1	TGTGCCAGCAGGGGACAGGGAAAGTGGGACACTGAAGCTTTCTTT	CASRGQGKWDTEAFF
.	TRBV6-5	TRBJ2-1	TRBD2	TGTGCCAGCCGGGGCGGGGGGTCCTACAATGAGCAGTTCTTC	CASRGGGSYNEQFF
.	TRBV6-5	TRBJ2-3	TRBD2	TGTGCCAGCAGTTACACGGGTAGCGGGAGGGCAGATACGCAGTATTTT	CASSYTGSGRADTQYF